The T cell receptor beta chain described here comes from a study of T cell changes during pregnancy in multiple sclerosis. Only in-frame clones appear in the TCRdb table, and some are missing; sequencing was by immunoSEQ multiplex PCR. Of fewer than 50,000 clones in the sample, approximately 90% were seen once. Trimming took 1 base from V and 3 from J, leaving 12 bases between them. The germline CDR1 and CDR2 sequences are SGHAT and FQNNGV. CDR3 length: 15 residues. The sample was CD4+ T cells from peripheral blood mononuclear cells, taken in the third trimester of pregnancy. The chain combines TRBV11-2 with TRBJ1-1, with D tentatively TRBD1 (6 bases). The receptor was derived from a female donor with multiple sclerosis, enrolled in a pregnancy study. CDR3 residues: CASSLVRGLDTEAFF. CDR3 DNA: TGTGCCAGCAGCTTAGTCAGGGGATTGGACACTGAAGCTTTCTTT.